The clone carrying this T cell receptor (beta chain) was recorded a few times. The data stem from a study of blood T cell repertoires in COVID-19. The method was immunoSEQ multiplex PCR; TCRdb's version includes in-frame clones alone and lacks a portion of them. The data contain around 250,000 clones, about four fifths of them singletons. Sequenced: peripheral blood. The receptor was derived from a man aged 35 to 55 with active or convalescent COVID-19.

This chain's CDR3 is CASSLARGPEQPQHF. The CDR3 DNA sequence: TGTGCCAGCAGCTTAGCGCGGGGCCCGGAACAGCCCCAGCATTTT. The chain employs TRBV7-2 and TRBJ1-5; D perhaps matches TRBD1 (5 bases). Trimming stripped 0 bases from V and 7 bases from J, with 13 bases between. Germline CDR1 SGHTA, CDR2 FQGNSA. This CDR3 is 15 amino acids long.